This T cell receptor beta chain appears in the sequencing data of a study of OX40 agonist ivuxolimab in advanced cancers. The assay was immunoSEQ multiplex PCR, and TCRdb's table has in-frame clones only and misses some. The table has 55,000 to 80,000 clones, 75% to 90% seen once. The length of the CDR3 is 14 residues. V lost 5 bases, J lost 10 bases, and 20 bases lay in between. The germline gives CDR1 SGHVS, CDR2 FQNEAQ. The TCR comes from an adult with an advanced solid tumor such as melanoma, head and neck, liver or kidney cancer. The chain couples TRBV7-8 to TRBJ1-1, with D unresolved. Sequencing used CD4+ or CD8+ T cells sorted from blood, obtained in a trial of the OX40 agonist ivuxolimab. Here the CDR3 DNA reads TGTGCCAGCAGCAGTTCCGGGGTCGGGGAGGGAGCTTTCTTT. Amino acid sequence: CASSSSGVGEGAFF.